Listed below are T cell receptor beta chains from one sample, sequenced in a study of cytomegalovirus exposure and HLA in healthy donors. Using immunoSEQ multiplex PCR, the repertoire was profiled, and TCRdb retains in-frame clones only, with some absent. This table has some 130,000 clones, approximately 84% appearing once. The sample consisted of PBMCs. These receptors all come from a man aged 25-45 years in good health and CMV-seropositive. The CDR3 runs from the conserved cysteine through the conserved F or W. The D gene is left open where the match is weak. The size entry is marked missing in some rows and otherwise reads once, few, many or a size class.

j_call d_call v_call clone_size cdr3_nt cdr3_aa
TRBJ1-1 TRBD1 TRBV6-5 - TGTGCCAGCAGCGAGACAGGGGACTACACTGAAGCTTTCTTT CASSETGDYTEAFF
TRBJ1-1 - TRBV6-5 - TGTGCCAGCAGTTACTCAGGGGCCGTTGAAGCTTTCTTT CASSYSGAVEAFF
TRBJ2-4 - TRBV21-1 - TGTGCCAGCAGTCAGGGACAGCTAGCCAAAAACATTCAGTACTTC CASSQGQLAKNIQYF
TRBJ1-1 - TRBV7-8 few TGTGCCAGCAGCTTACGCGTTAGCACTGAAGCTTTCTTT CASSLRVSTEAFF
TRBJ1-2 TRBD1 TRBV27 - TGTGCCAGCACCCCCCGGACAGGGATGGATGGCTACACCTTC CASTPRTGMDGYTF
TRBJ2-2 TRBD1 TRBV7-9 - TGTGCCAGCAGCTTAGCTACAGGGGGCTCCGGGGAGCTGTTTTTT CASSLATGGSGELFF
TRBJ2-1 TRBD2 TRBV4-3 - TGCGCCAGCAGCCAAGCTACTAGCGGGGGGGCCCGAGAGCAGTTCTTC CASSQATSGGAREQFF
TRBJ1-4 - TRBV27 once TGTGCCACCGCGCGGGCCGGGGTAACTAATGAAAAACTGTTTTTT CATARAGVTNEKLFF
TRBJ1-1 - TRBV6-1 few TGTGCCAGCAGTGAAGTACGGACAGTGAACACTGAAGCTTTCTTT CASSEVRTVNTEAFF
TRBJ1-1 TRBD1 TRBV27 - TGTGCCAGCAGTATCTTGGACAGGGTCACTGAAGCTTTCTTT CASSILDRVTEAFF
TRBJ1-1 - TRBV2 - TGTGCCAGCAGCCGACTGGGGGGCACTGAAGCTTTCTTT CASSRLGGTEAFF
TRBJ1-1 TRBD1 TRBV5-6 - TGTGCCAGCAGTCAACAGGGGATGAACACTGAAGCTTTCTTT CASSQQGMNTEAFF
TRBJ2-2 TRBD1 TRBV5-1 - TGCGCCAGCAGCTTGGAGTTGACAGGGGTAACCGGGGAGCTGTTTTTT CASSLELTGVTGELFF